This T cell receptor (beta chain) derives from a study of control samples from healthy donors and cancer patients. Generated by immunoSEQ multiplex PCR, the TCRdb table keeps only in-frame clones and is missing some. The data contain some 67,000 clones, under 90% of them singletons. There are 14 residues in the CDR3. Germline values: CDR1 MGHDK, CDR2 SYGVNS. V shed 3 bases and J 4 bases; nucleotides not matched to a gene: 2. This receptor was obtained from a man in his 60s with lung cancer. The chain links TRBV25-1 to TRBJ2-3; 9 positions agree with TRBD1. Source material: PBMCs. The CDR3 spells CASSEDRGPDTQYF. The CDR3 DNA follows: TGTGCCAGCAGTGAGGACAGGGGTCCAGATACGCAGTATTTT.